The 3 T cell receptor beta chains given below trace back to one sample, sequenced in a study of T cell changes during pregnancy in multiple sclerosis. The protocol was immunoSEQ multiplex PCR, while the TCRdb copy is restricted to in-frame clones and leaves out a portion. The sample contains more than 55,000 clones, 94% of which appear only once. The sample consisted of CD8+ T cells from peripheral blood mononuclear cells, taken after pregnancy. The origin of the receptors is a female donor with multiple sclerosis, enrolled in a pregnancy study.

The chain carries TRBV10-3 and TRBJ2-7; 8 nucleotides match TRBD1. With V trimmed by 6 bases and J by 1 base, 2 bases remained unmatched. The germline V gene encodes CDR1 ENHRY and CDR2 SYGVKD. The CDR3 is 13 amino acids. The CDR3 bases are TGTGCCATCAGGGGACAGGAGTCCTACGAGCAGTACTTC. It translates to CAIRGQESYEQYF.

This chain connects TRBV5-1 to TRBJ1-3; D might be TRBD1 (5 bases). The V end was cut by 4 bases, the J end by 2 bases, with 10 bases between. Germline V gene sequence: CDR1 SGHRS, CDR2 YFSETQ. The CDR3 loop spans 14 amino acids. This CDR3 reads CASSPGGAGNTIYF. The CDR3 coding sequence is TGCGCCAGCAGCCCCGGGGGGGCTGGAAACACCATATATTTT. Supplemented by reference TRBV5-1 and TRBJ1-3, the full variable domain reads KAGVTQTPRYLIKTRGQQVTLSCSPISGHRSVSWYQQTPGQGLQFLFEYFSETQRNKGNFPGRFSGRQFSNSRSEMNVSTLELGDSALYLCASSPGGAGNTIYFGEGSWLTVV.

This clone has a single count. The gene calls are TRBV7-3 and TRBJ2-2; weak D call: TRBD1 (6 bases). This CDR3 contains 15 residues. CDR1 and CDR2 from the germline V gene are SGHTA and FQGTGA. Trimming shortened V by 5 bases and J by 2 bases, and 12 bases separated the two germline ends. This chain's CDR3 is CASSLGTKNTGELFF. The DNA for the CDR3 is TGTGCCAGCAGCCTGGGGACAAAAAACACCGGGGAGCTGTTTTTT.